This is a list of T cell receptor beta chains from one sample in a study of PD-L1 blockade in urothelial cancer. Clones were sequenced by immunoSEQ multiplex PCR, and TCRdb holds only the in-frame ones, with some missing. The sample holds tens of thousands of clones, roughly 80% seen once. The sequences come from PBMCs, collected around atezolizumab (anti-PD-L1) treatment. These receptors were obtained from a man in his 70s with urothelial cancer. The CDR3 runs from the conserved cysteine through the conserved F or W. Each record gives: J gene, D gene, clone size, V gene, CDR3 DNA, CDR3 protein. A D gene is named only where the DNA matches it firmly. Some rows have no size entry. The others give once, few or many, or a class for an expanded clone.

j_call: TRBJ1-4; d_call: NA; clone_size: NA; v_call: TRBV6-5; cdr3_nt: TGTGCCAGCACGAGTAGAGGTCGACCTGGGGAAAAACTGTTTTTT; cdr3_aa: CASTSRGRPGEKLFF
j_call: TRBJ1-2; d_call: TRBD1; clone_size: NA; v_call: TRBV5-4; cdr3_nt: TGTGCCAGCAGCTTGGAGACAGGGGGATCGGATGGCTACACCTTC; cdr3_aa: CASSLETGGSDGYTF
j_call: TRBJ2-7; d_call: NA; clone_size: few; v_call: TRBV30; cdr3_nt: TGTGCCTGGAGTGTCGGCGGCGCTCTTCCCGGGCAGTACTTC; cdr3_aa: CAWSVGGALPGQYF
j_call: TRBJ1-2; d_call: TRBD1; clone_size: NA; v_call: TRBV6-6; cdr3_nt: TGTGCCAGCAGTTACAGCAGGGGGCCTTATGGCTACACCTTC; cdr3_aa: CASSYSRGPYGYTF
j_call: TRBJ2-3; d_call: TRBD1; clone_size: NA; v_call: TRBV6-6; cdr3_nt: TGTGCCAGCAGCAGGGACAGCAACACAGATACGCAGTATTTT; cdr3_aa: CASSRDSNTDTQYF
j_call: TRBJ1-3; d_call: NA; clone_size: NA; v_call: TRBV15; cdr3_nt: TGTGCCACCAGCAGGGGCAGCTCTGGAAACACCATATATTTT; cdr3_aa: CATSRGSSGNTIYF
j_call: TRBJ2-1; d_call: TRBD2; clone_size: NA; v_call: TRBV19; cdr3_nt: TGTGCCAGTAGCGACCCATGGTCGGGGGAGGGGATAGGCAATGAGCAGTTCTTC; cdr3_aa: CASSDPWSGEGIGNEQFF
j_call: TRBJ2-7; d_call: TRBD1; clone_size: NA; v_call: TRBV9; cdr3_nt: TGTGCCAGCAGCGTAGCTCCGGGACAGTACTACGAGCAGTACTTC; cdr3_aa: CASSVAPGQYYEQYF
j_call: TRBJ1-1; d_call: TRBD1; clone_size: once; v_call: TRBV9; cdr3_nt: TGTGCCAGCAGCGCGGGACAGTGGAACACTGAAGCTTTCTTT; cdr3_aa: CASSAGQWNTEAFF
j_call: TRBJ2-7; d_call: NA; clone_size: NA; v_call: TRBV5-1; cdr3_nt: TGCGCCAGCAAGGACTCGATGGGGGCCGTCTACGAGCAGTACTTC; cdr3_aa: CASKDSMGAVYEQYF
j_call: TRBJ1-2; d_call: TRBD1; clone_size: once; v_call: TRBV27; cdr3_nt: TGTGCCAGCAGTAGACAGGGGGGCTATGGCTACACCTTC; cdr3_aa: CASSRQGGYGYTF
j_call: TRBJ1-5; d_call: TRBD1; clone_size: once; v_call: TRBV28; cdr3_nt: TGTGCCAGCGGGCGAACAGGGGGCCCTCAGCCCCAGCATTTT; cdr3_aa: CASGRTGGPQPQHF
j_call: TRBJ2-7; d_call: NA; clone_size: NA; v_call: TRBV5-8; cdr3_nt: TGTGCCAGCAGCTTGCGTCAGGGTATCAACGAGCAGTACTTC; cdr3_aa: CASSLRQGINEQYF
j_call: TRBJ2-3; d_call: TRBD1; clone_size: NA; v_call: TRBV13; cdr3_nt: TGTGCCAGCAGCACGGGACAGGGCACAGATACGCAGTATTTT; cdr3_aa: CASSTGQGTDTQYF
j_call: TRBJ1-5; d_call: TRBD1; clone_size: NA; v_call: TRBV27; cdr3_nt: TGTGCCAGCAGTCCAGGGGGTCCCAATCAGCCCCAGCATTTT; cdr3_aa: CASSPGGPNQPQHF
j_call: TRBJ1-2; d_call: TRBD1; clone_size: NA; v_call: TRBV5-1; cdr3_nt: TGCGCCAGCAGCACTCAAAGTACAGGACAGGATGGCTACACCTTC; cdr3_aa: CASSTQSTGQDGYTF
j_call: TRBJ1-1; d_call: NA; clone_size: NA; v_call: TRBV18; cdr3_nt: TGTGCCAGCTCACCTGTCACGACAGAAGCTTTCTTT; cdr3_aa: CASSPVTTEAFF
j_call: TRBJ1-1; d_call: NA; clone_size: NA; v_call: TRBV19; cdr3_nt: TGTGCCAGTAGTTCGCTGACAGGTTCCGAAGCTTTCTTT; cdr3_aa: CASSSLTGSEAFF
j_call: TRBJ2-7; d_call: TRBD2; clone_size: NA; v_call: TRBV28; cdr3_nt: TGTGCCAGCAGTTCCCAAGGGACTAGCGGAAGTTTTTCGGCCTACGAGCAGTACTTC; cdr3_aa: CASSSQGTSGSFSAYEQYF
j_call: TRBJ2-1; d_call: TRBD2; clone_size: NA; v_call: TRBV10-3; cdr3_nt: TGTGCCATCACCGGCCAGCGGGATAGGAATGAGCAGTTCTTC; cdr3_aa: CAITGQRDRNEQFF
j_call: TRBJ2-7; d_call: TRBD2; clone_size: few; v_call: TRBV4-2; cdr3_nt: TGTGCCAGCAGCACCCAGACTAGCGGCAGCTACGAGCAGTACTTC; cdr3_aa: CASSTQTSGSYEQYF
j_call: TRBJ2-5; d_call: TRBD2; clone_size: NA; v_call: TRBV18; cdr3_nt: TGTGCCAGCTCAGCCTTAGCGGGAGTGTCGGGAGAGACCCAGTACTTC; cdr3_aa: CASSALAGVSGETQYF
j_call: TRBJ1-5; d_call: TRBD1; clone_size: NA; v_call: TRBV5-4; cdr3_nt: TGTGCCAGCAGCGCAGGACAGGGAGACAATCAGCCCCAGCATTTT; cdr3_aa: CASSAGQGDNQPQHF
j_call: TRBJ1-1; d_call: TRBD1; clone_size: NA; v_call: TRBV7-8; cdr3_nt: TGTGCCAGCGGACCCAACAGGGGGAACACTGAAGCTTTCTTT; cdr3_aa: CASGPNRGNTEAFF
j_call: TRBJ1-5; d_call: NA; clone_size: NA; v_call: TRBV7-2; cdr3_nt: TGTGCCAGCAGCTCGAGTGGGGGCAGCAATCAGCCCCAGCATTTT; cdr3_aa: CASSSSGGSNQPQHF